The 13 T cell receptor beta chains reported below all come from one sample, sequenced in a study of identical twins. TCRdb used MiXCR to reprocess the 5' RACE reads, holding one entry per CDR3 protein. Of fewer than 250,000 distinct CDR3 sequences listed, more than 15% are singletons. This sample was shared with a second study, whose subject was T cells expressing NK-cell markers.

The specimen was CD8+ T cells sorted from blood. The receptors shown here come from a woman younger than 30 in good health.

The chain has TRBV5-1 and TRBJ2-7; weak D call: TRBD2 (6 bases). There are 14 residues in the CDR3. The germline V and J ends were trimmed by 0 bases and 4 bases, with 11 bases remaining between them. Germline assignment: CDR1 SGHRS and CDR2 YFSETQ. CDR3 protein: CASSLEGGRYEQYF. CDR3 coding DNA: TGCGCCAGCAGCTTGGAGGGAGGTCGGTACGAGCAGTACTTC.

This clonotype was recorded a few times. This chain joins TRBV5-1 and TRBJ2-1; no clear D gene. The CDR3 has 16 amino acids. Trimming shortened V by 4 bases and J by 5 bases, and 19 bases separated the two germline ends. CDR1 is SGHRS and CDR2 is YFSETQ in the germline V gene. The CDR3 sequence is CASSSPEQRINNEQFF. DNA of the CDR3: TGCGCCAGCAGCAGTCCCGAACAGAGGATAAACAATGAGCAGTTCTTC.

This clonotype was seen a handful of times. The chain is built from TRBV6-2 or TRBV6-3 and TRBJ2-3; a weak D match, TRBD2 (10 bases). The V gene lost 8 bases and the J gene lost 5 bases, with 23 bases spanning the gap. The CDR3 has 16 amino acids. The germline V gene encodes CDR1 MNHEY and CDR2 SVGEGT. CDR3 amino acids: CASHRGPSGRIDTQYF. The CDR3 DNA is TGTGCCAGCCACAGGGGGCCTAGCGGGAGAATAGATACGCAGTATTTT.

This clonotype was seen many times. The J gene is TRBJ2-5, the V gene TRBV20-1, with 10 positions matching TRBD2. Germline assignment: CDR1 DFQATT and CDR2 SNEGSKA (reference sequence). The CDR3 is made up of 19 amino acids. Trimming removed 0 bases from V and 3 bases from J; junction bases left unmatched: 16. The CDR3 DNA is TGCAGTGCTAGAGATCCTTCCGGTAGCGGGGGGCAAATCGAAGAGACCCAGTACTTC. It specifies CSARDPSGSGGQIEETQYF.

This clonotype was recorded a few times. This chain connects TRBV14 to TRBJ1-1, with 7 bases aligning to TRBD1. From germline, CDR1 is SGHDN and CDR2 FVKESK. J lost 5 bases, V lost 4 bases, and 4 bases had no gene match. CDR3 size: 13 residues. CDR3 in amino acids: CASSPTGRTEAFF. The CDR3 bases are TGTGCCAGCAGCCCGACAGGGCGGACTGAAGCTTTCTTT. Combining the CDR3 with reference TRBV14 and TRBJ1-1 gives the whole variable domain EAGVTQFPSHSVIEKGQTVTLRCDPISGHDNLYWYRRVMGKEIKFLLHFVKESKQDESGMPNNRFLAERTGGTYSTLKVQPAELEDSGVYFCASSPTGRTEAFFGQGTRLTVV.

This clonotype was seen only a few times. The CDR3 DNA follows: TGCGCCAGCAGCGATTCAGGGGACACTGAAGCTTTCTTT. Protein product: CASSDSGDTEAFF. The chain joins TRBV5-1 to TRBJ1-1; the D gene is possibly TRBD1 (6 bases). Germline CDR1 and CDR2: SGHRS and YFSETQ. The CDR3 runs to 13 residues. Trimming shortened V by 4 bases and J by 3 bases, and 10 bases separated the two germline ends.

V gene TRBV6-5 combines with J gene TRBJ2-7; 10 bases are shared with TRBD1. V was clipped by 6 bases and J by 2 bases; unmatched bases: 4. In germline, CDR1 is MNHEY, CDR2 SVGAGI. This CDR3 comprises 14 residues. The CDR3 protein is CASRYDRGPYEQYF. CDR3 DNA sequence: TGTGCCAGCAGGTACGACAGGGGGCCCTACGAGCAGTACTTC.

The sample holds a few counts of this clonotype. J is TRBJ1-2 and V is TRBV3-1, with TRBD1 as a possible D gene (5 bases). This CDR3 has 14 amino acids. Trimming removed 0 bases at V and 4 bases at J, with 9 bases between. Germline V lookup: CDR1 LGHDT, CDR2 YNNKEL (reference sequence). The DNA of the CDR3 is TGTGCCAGCAGCCAAGATAGGGACGCCTATGGCTACACCTTC. Translated: CASSQDRDAYGYTF.

This clonotype was counted only a few times. This chain joins TRBV7-6 and TRBJ2-1; D remains ambiguous. Trimming took off 3 bases at V and 7 bases at J, with 7 bases between the two ends. The germline gives CDR1 SGHVS, CDR2 FNYEAQ. The CDR3 runs 12 residues. The CDR3 coding sequence is TGTGCCAGCAGCTTGACACAGAATGAGCAGTTCTTC. Translation gives CASSLTQNEQFF.

This sequence joins TRBV4-1 and TRBJ2-5; perhaps D is TRBD1 or TRBD2 (5 bases each). CDR1 is MGHRA and CDR2 is YSYEKL in the germline V gene. The CDR3 is made up of 15 amino acids. Between the trimmed V and J ends, which lost 1 base and 4 bases, there was a span of 13 bases. Written as DNA, the CDR3 is TGCGCCAGCAGCCAAGTTTGGGGGTTGGGAGAGACCCAGTACTTC. This gives the protein CASSQVWGLGETQYF.

CDR3 sequence reads: CASSPAGVNEKLFF. The DNA for the CDR3 is TGTGCCAGCAGCCCAGCTGGGGTTAATGAAAAACTGTTTTTT. This chain uses TRBV7-6 with TRBJ1-4, with D unclear. The CDR3 spans 14 residues. Trimming shortened V by 5 bases and J by 4 bases, and 11 bases separated the two germline ends. Looked up from germline, CDR1 is SGHVS and CDR2 is FNYEAQ.

This clonotype has only a few counts. The chain links TRBV15 to TRBJ1-1; D is perhaps TRBD1 (6 bases). The CDR3 spans 14 residues. Trimming took off 0 bases at V and 6 bases at J, with 11 bases between the two ends. Germline CDR1 reads LNHNV; CDR2 reads YYDKDF (reference sequence). The CDR3: CATSRDQQGAEAFF. The DNA for the CDR3 is TGTGCCACCAGCAGAGATCAACAGGGCGCTGAAGCTTTCTTT.

This clonotype came up a few times. The gene calls are TRBV9 and TRBJ2-1, with 10 bases fitting TRBD1. The CDR3 sequence is 17 residues long. Losses at the gene ends were 3 bases for V and 8 bases for J; bases not matched to a gene: 14. Germline V gene lookup returns CDR1 SGDLS and CDR2 YYNGEE. CDR3 protein: CASSASTGGENPHEQFF. In DNA form, the CDR3 reads TGTGCCAGCAGCGCATCGACAGGGGGCGAAAACCCCCATGAGCAGTTCTTC. Based on the CDR3 plus reference TRBV9 and TRBJ2-1, the full variable domain is DSGVTQTPKHLITATGQRVTLRCSPRSGDLSVYWYQQSLDQGLQFLIQYYNGEERAKGNILERFSAQQFPDLHSELNLSSLELGDSALYFCASSASTGGENPHEQFFGPGTRLTVL.